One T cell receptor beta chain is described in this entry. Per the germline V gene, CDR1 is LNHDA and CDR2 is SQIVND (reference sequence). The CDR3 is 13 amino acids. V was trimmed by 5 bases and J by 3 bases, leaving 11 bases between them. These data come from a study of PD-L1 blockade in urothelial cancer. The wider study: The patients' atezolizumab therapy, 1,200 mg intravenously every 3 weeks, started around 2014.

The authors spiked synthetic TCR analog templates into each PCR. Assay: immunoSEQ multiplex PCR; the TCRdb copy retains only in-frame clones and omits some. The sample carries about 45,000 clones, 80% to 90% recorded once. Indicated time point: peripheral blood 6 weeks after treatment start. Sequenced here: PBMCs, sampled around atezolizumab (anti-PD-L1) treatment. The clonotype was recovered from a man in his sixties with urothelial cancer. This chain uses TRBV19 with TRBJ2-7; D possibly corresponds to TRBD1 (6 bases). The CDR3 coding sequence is TGTGCCAGTAGTCGGGACACCTTCTACGAGCAGTACTTC. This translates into CASSRDTFYEQYF.